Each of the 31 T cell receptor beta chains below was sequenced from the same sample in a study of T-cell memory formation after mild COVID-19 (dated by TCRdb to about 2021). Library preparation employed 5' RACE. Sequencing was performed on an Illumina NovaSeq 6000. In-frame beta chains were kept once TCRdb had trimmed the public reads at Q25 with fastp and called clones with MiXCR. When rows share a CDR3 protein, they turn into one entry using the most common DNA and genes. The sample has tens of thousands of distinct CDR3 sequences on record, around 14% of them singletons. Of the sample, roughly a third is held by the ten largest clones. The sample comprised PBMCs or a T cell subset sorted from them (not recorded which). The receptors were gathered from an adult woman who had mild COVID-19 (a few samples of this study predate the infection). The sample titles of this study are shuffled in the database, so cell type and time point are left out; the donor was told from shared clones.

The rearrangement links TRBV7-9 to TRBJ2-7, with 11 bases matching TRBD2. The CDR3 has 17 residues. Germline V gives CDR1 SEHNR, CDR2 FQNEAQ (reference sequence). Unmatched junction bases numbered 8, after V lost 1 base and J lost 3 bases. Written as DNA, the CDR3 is TGTGCCAGCAGCTTAGTTCTAGTGACTAGCGGGAACTACGAGCAGTACTTC. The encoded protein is CASSLVLVTSGNYEQYF.

CDR3: CASSYFRGVSYEQYF. The DNA for the CDR3 is TGTGCCAGCAGTTATTTCCGGGGGGTCTCCTACGAGCAGTACTTC. The rearrangement uses TRBV6-5 and TRBJ2-7, with 7 bases that match TRBD2. Germline CDR1 is MNHEY and CDR2 is SVGAGI. The length of the CDR3 is 15 residues. Trimming removed 3 bases from V and 0 bases from J; junction bases left unmatched: 5.

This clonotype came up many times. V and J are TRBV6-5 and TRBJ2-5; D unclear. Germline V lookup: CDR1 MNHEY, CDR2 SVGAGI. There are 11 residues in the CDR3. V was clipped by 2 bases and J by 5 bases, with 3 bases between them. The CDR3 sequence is CASSYGETQYF. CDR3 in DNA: TGTGCCAGCAGTTACGGGGAGACCCAGTACTTC.

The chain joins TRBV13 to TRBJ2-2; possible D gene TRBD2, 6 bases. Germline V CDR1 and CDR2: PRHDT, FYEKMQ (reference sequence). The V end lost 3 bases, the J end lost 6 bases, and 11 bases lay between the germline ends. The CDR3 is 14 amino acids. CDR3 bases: TGTGCCAGCAGCTTGCGGGGAGGACCCGGGGAGCTGTTTTTT. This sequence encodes CASSLRGGPGELFF.

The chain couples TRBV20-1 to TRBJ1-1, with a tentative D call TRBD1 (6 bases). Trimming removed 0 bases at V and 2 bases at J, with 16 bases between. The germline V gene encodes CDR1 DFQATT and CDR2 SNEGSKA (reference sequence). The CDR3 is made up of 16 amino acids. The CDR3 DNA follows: TGCAGTGCTAGAGATAGGGGGGCAGCTTTAAACACTGAAGCTTTCTTT. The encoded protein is CSARDRGAALNTEAFF.

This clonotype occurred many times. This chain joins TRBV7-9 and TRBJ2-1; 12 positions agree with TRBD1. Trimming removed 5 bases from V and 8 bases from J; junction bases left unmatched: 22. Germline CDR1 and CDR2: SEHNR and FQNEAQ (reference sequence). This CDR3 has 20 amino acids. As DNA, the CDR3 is TGTGCCAGCAGCGGGGACGGGACAGGGGGCGATTCTCCACACAATGATGAGCAGTTCTTC. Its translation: CASSGDGTGGDSPHNDEQFF.

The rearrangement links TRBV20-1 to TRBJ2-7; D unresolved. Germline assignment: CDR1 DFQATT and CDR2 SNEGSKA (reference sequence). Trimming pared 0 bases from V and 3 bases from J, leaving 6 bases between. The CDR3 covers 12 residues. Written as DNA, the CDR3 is TGCAGTGCTAGAGAATACGGCTACGAGCAGTACTTC. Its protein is CSAREYGYEQYF.

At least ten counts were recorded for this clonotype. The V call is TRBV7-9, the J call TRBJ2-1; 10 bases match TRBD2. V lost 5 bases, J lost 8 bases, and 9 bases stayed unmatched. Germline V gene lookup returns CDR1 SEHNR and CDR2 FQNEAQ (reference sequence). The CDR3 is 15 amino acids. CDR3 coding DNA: TGTGCCAGCAGCGCTTCCGGGACTAGCGTCTATGAGCAGTTCTTC. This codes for CASSASGTSVYEQFF.

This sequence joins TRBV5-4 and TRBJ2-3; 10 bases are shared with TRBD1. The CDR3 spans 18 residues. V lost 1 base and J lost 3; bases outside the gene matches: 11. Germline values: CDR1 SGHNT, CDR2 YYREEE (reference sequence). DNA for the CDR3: TGTGCCAGCAGCTTGTGGGGCGGCGGGACAGGGGTTACAGATACGCAGTATTTT. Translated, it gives CASSLWGGGTGVTDTQYF.

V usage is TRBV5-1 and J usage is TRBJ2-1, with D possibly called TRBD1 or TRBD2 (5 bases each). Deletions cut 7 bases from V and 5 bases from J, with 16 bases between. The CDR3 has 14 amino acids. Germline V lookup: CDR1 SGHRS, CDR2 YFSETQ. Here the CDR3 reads CASGNSGTHNEQFF. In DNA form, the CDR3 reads TGCGCCAGCGGGAATTCCGGGACGCACAATGAGCAGTTCTTC.

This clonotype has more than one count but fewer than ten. The CDR3 is CASSIQRYYEQYF. The CDR3, as DNA: TGTGCCAGTAGTATCCAGCGGTACTACGAGCAGTACTTC. This sequence joins TRBV19 and TRBJ2-7, with D possibly matching TRBD2 (5 bases). This CDR3 has 13 amino acids. Trimming stripped 3 bases from V and 3 bases from J, with 9 bases between. Germline CDR1 LNHDA, CDR2 SQIVND (reference sequence).

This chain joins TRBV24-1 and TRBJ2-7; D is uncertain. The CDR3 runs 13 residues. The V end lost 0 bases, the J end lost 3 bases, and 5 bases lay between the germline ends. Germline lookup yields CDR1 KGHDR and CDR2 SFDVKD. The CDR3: CATSDLQSYEQYF. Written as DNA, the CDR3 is TGTGCCACCAGTGATTTGCAAAGCTACGAGCAGTACTTC.

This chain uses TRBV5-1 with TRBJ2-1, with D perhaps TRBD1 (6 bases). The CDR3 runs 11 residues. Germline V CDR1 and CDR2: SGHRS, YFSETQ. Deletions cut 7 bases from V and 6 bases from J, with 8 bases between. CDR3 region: CASGGANEQFF. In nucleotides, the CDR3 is TGCGCCAGCGGGGGCGCCAATGAGCAGTTCTTC.

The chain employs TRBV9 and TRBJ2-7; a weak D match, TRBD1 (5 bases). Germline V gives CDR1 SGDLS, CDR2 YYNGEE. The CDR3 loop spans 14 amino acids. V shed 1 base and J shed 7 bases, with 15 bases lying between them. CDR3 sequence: CASSVSSGLGEQYF. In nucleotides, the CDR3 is TGTGCCAGCAGCGTATCCTCAGGGCTCGGAGAGCAGTACTTC.

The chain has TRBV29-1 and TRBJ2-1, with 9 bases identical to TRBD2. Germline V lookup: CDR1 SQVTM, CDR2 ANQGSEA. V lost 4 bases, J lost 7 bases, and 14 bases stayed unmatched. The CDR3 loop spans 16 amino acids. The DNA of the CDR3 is TGCAGCGTTGGTAGATTAGCGGGAGCAAAAGGTAATGAGCAGTTCTTC. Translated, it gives CSVGRLAGAKGNEQFF.

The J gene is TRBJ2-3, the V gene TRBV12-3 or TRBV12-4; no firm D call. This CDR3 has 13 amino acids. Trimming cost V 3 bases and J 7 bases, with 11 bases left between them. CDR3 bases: TGTGCCAGCAGTTTCGGGCTCGCGAATACGCAGTATTTT. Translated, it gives CASSFGLANTQYF.

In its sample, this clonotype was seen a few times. CDR3 nucleotides: TGTGCCAGTGGGGACGGGACAGGGAATTACAATGAGCAGTTCTTC. This codes for CASGDGTGNYNEQFF. V and J are TRBV19 and TRBJ2-1; 9 nucleotides match TRBD1. The CDR3 runs to 15 residues. From germline, CDR1 is LNHDA and CDR2 SQIVND (reference sequence). Trimming removed 8 bases from V and 4 bases from J; junction bases left unmatched: 9.

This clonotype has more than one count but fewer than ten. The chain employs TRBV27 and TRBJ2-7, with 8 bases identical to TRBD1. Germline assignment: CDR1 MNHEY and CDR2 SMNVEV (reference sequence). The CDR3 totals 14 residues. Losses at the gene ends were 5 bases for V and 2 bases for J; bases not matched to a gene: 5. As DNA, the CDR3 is TGTGCCAGCAGTGGATACAGGGGGACCTACGAGCAGTACTTC. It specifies CASSGYRGTYEQYF.

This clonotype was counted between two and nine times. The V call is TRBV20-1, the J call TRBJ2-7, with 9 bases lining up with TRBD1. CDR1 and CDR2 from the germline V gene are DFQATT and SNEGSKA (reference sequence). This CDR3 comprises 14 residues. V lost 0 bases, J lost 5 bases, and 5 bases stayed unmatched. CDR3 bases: TGCAGTGCTAGAGAGCTACAGGGGGCCCACGAGCAGTACTTC. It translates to CSARELQGAHEQYF.

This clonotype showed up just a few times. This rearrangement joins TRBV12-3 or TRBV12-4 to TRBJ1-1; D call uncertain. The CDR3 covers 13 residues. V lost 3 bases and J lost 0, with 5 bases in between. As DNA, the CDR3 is TGTGCCAGCAGTTTGTCTTTGAACACTGAAGCTTTCTTT. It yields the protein CASSLSLNTEAFF.

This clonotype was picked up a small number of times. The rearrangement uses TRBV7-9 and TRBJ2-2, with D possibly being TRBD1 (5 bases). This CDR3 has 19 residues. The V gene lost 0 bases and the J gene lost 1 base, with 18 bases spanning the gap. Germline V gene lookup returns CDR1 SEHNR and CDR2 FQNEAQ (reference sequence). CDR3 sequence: CASSLARWTPTENTGELFF. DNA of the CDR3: TGTGCCAGCAGCTTAGCGCGGTGGACACCAACCGAGAACACCGGGGAGCTGTTTTTT.

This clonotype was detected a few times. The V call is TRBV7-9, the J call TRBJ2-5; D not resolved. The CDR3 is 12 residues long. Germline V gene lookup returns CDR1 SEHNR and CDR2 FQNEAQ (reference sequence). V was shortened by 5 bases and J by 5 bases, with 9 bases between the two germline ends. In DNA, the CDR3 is TGTGCCAGCAGCCTAAAACGGGAGACCCAGTACTTC. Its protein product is CASSLKRETQYF.

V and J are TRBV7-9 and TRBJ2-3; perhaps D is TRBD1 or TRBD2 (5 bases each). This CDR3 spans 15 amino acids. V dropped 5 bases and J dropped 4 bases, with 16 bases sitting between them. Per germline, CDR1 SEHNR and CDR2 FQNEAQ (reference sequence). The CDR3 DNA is TGTGCCAGCAGCCCCCGGGGCGTGATAGCAGATACGCAGTATTTT. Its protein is CASSPRGVIADTQYF.

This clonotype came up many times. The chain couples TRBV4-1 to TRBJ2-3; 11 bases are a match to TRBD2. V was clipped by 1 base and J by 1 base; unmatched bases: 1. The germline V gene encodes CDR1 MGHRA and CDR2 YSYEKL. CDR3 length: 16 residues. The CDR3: CASSQVLAGGTDTQYF. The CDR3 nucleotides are TGCGCCAGCAGCCAAGTACTAGCGGGGGGCACAGATACGCAGTATTTT.

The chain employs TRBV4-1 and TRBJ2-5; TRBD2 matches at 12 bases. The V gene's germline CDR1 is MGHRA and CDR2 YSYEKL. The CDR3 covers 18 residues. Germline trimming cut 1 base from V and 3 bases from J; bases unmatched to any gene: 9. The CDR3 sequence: CASSQVGLAGGQEETQYF. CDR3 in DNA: TGCGCCAGCAGCCAAGTCGGGCTAGCGGGGGGGCAAGAAGAGACCCAGTACTTC.

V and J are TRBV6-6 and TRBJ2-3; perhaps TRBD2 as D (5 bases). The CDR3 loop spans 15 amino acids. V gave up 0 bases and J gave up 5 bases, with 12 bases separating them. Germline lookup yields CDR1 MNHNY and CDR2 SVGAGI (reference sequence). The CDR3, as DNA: TGTGCCAGCAGTTACTCGATTGTTGCGGGAGATACGCAGTATTTT. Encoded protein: CASSYSIVAGDTQYF.

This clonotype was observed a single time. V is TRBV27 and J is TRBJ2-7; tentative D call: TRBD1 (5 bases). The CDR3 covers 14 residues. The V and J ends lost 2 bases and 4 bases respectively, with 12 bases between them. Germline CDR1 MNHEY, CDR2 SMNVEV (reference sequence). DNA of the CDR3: TGTGCCAGCAGTTTAAGCTTGTCAGGGTACGAGCAGTACTTC. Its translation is CASSLSLSGYEQYF.

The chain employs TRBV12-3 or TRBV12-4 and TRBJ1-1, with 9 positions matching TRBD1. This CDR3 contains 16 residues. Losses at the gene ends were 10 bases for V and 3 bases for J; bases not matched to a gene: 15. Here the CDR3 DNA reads TGTGCCAACTTACCGGGACAGGGTACGAAGGACACTGAAGCTTTCTTT. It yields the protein CANLPGQGTKDTEAFF.

CDR3 amino acids: CSAALRTASGGYTF. CDR3 bases: TGCAGTGCTGCACTAAGGACCGCTTCGGGAGGCTACACCTTC. The rearrangement links TRBV20-1 to TRBJ1-2, with no clear D. CDR1 and CDR2 from the germline V gene are DFQATT and SNEGSKA (reference sequence). The length of the CDR3 is 14 residues. The V and J ends lost 5 bases and 8 bases respectively, with 21 bases between them.

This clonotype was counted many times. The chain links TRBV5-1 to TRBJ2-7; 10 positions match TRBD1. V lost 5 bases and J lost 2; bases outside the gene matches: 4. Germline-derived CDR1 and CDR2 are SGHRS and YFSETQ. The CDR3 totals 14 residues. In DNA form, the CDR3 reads TGCGCCAGCAGTTCGGGACAGGGGACCTACGAGCAGTACTTC. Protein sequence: CASSSGQGTYEQYF.

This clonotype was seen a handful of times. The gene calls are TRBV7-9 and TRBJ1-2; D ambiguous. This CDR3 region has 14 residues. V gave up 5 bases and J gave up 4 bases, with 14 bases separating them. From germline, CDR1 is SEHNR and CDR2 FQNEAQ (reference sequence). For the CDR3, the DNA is TGTGCCAGCAGCCCGACTCTAGGGTTCTATGGCTACACCTTC. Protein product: CASSPTLGFYGYTF.